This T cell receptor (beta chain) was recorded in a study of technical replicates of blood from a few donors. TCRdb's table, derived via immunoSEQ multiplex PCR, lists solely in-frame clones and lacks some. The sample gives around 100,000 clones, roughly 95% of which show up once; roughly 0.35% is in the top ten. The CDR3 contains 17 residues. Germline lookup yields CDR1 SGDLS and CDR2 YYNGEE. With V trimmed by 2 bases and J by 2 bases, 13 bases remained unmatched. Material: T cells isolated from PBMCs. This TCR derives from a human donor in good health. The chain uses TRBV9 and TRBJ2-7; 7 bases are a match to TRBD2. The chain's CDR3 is CASSVNMGGLNPYEQYF. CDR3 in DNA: TGTGCCAGCAGCGTCAACATGGGAGGGCTTAATCCCTACGAGCAGTACTTC.